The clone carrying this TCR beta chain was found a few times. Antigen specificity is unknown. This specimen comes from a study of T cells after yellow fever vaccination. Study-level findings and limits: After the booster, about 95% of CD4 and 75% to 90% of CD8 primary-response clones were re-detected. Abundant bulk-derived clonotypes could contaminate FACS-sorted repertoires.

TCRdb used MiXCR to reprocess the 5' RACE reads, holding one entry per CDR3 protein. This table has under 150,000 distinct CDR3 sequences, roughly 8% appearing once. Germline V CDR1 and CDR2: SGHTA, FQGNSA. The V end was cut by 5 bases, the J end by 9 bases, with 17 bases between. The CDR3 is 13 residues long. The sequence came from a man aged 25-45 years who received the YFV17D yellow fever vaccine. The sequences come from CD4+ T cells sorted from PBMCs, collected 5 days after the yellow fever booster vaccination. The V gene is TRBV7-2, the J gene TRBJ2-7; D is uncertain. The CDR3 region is CASSPTPATGQYF. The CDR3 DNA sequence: TGTGCCAGCAGCCCAACCCCCGCCACGGGGCAGTACTTC.